Below are 5 T cell receptor beta chains sequenced from a single sample in a study of OX40 agonist ivuxolimab in advanced cancers. The data were produced by immunoSEQ multiplex PCR, yet TCRdb's version contains in-frame clones alone and is incomplete. This table holds tens of thousands of clones, approximately 80% found once. Source: CD4+ or CD8+ T cells sorted from blood, taken in a trial of the OX40 agonist ivuxolimab. These receptors all come from an adult with an advanced solid tumor such as melanoma, head and neck, liver or kidney cancer.

The V gene is TRBV27, the J gene TRBJ1-3; possible D gene TRBD1, 5 bases. CDR3 length: 13 amino acids. In germline, CDR1 is MNHEY, CDR2 SMNVEV (reference sequence). Deletions cut 3 bases from V and 4 bases from J, with 7 bases between. CDR3 residues: CASSLGVGNTIYF. The CDR3, as DNA: TGTGCCAGCAGTTTGGGGGTCGGAAACACCATATATTTT.

CDR3 DNA: TGTGCCTGGACCCCAGGGGGGGCTTCCTACGAGCAGTACTTC. It is translated as CAWTPGGASYEQYF. V usage is TRBV30 and J usage is TRBJ2-7, with D perhaps TRBD1 or TRBD2 (7 bases each). The germline CDR1 and CDR2 sequences are GTSNPN and SVGIG (reference sequence). The CDR3 has 14 residues. V lost 4 bases and J lost 1, with 14 bases in between.

The genes are TRBV10-3 and TRBJ1-1; no clear D gene. There are 15 residues in the CDR3. The V gene lost 0 bases and the J gene lost 6 bases, with 14 bases spanning the gap. Germline CDR1 is ENHRY and CDR2 is SYGVKD. The CDR3 coding sequence is TGTGCCATCAGTGAGTCGACGGGAAAGGCGCCTGAAGCTTTCTTT. It is translated as CAISESTGKAPEAFF.

The chain uses TRBV6-5 and TRBJ2-1, with no clear D. The germline V and J ends were trimmed by 2 bases and 6 bases, with 11 bases remaining between them. Germline lookup yields CDR1 MNHEY and CDR2 SVGAGI. CDR3 length: 14 amino acids. CDR3 loop: CASSYRTHLNEQFF. The CDR3 region has the DNA TGTGCCAGCAGTTACCGGACCCACCTCAATGAGCAGTTCTTC.

The CDR3 reads CASSGGQGNEQYF. CDR3 in DNA: TGTGCCAGCAGTGGGGGACAGGGTAACGAGCAGTACTTC. This sequence joins TRBV2 and TRBJ2-7; 9 bases line up with TRBD1. This CDR3 is built from 13 residues. In germline, CDR1 is SNHLY, CDR2 FYNNEI. V dropped 4 bases and J dropped 5; count of bases not matched to a gene: 3.